Listed below are T cell receptor beta chains from one sample, sequenced in a study of OX40 agonist ivuxolimab in advanced cancers. Repertoires were generated with immunoSEQ multiplex PCR, while TCRdb's copy carries only in-frame clones and drops some. The sample gives tens of thousands of clones, approximately 89% of which show up once; 15% to 20% is in the top ten. The sequenced sample was CD4+ or CD8+ T cells sorted from blood, obtained in a trial of the OX40 agonist ivuxolimab. The receptors originated from an adult with an advanced solid tumor such as melanoma, head and neck, liver or kidney cancer. CDR3s include the opening cysteine and the closing phenylalanine or tryptophan. The D gene is left open where the match is weak. Expanded clones are given a class, and other clones once, few, many or no size at all.

CDR3aa: CASSGVNYEQYF
CDR3nt: TGCGCCAGCAGCGGAGTGAACTACGAGCAGTACTTC
abundance: once
v_gene: TRBV4-1
j_gene: TRBJ2-7
len: 12
d_gene: NA

CDR3aa: CASSESVRGYSNQPQHF
CDR3nt: TGCGCCAGCAGTGAGTCAGTTAGGGGGTATAGCAATCAGCCCCAGCATTTT
abundance: NA
v_gene: TRBV10-2
j_gene: TRBJ1-5
len: 17
d_gene: NA

CDR3aa: CASSSSGGRETQYF
CDR3nt: TGTGCCAGCAGCTCTAGCGGGGGGCGAGAGACCCAGTACTTC
abundance: NA
v_gene: TRBV7-9
j_gene: TRBJ2-5
len: 14
d_gene: TRBD2

CDR3aa: CASSPWDRANNEKLFF
CDR3nt: TGTGCCAGCAGCCCTTGGGACAGGGCCAATAATGAAAAACTGTTTTTT
abundance: NA
v_gene: TRBV5-4
j_gene: TRBJ1-4
len: 16
d_gene: TRBD1

CDR3aa: CASSPGSGGSGNTIYF
CDR3nt: TGTGCCAGCAGTCCCGGGTCTGGGGGCTCTGGAAACACCATATATTTT
abundance: NA
v_gene: TRBV13
j_gene: TRBJ1-3
len: 16
d_gene: NA

CDR3aa: CATNENTEAFF
CDR3nt: TGTGCCACTAATGAGAACACTGAAGCTTTCTTT
abundance: few
v_gene: TRBV19
j_gene: TRBJ1-1
len: 11
d_gene: NA

CDR3aa: CSAPAGGYTF
CDR3nt: TGCAGTGCCCCCGCGGGTGGCTACACCTTC
abundance: NA
v_gene: TRBV20-1
j_gene: TRBJ1-2
len: 10
d_gene: NA

CDR3aa: CASSSPSPGQFF
CDR3nt: TGTGCCAGCAGTTCCCCCTCCCCAGGGCAGTTCTTC
abundance: NA
v_gene: TRBV28
j_gene: TRBJ2-1
len: 12
d_gene: NA

CDR3aa: CASSPYTGANTGELFF
CDR3nt: TGCGCCAGCAGCCCCTATACAGGGGCGAACACCGGGGAGCTGTTTTTT
abundance: once
v_gene: TRBV5-1
j_gene: TRBJ2-2
len: 16
d_gene: TRBD1

CDR3aa: CASSLSGGHQETQYF
CDR3nt: TGTGCCAGCAGCTTAAGCGGGGGGCACCAAGAGACCCAGTACTTC
abundance: NA
v_gene: TRBV9
j_gene: TRBJ2-5
len: 15
d_gene: TRBD2

CDR3aa: CATSRGRTGGNEQYF
CDR3nt: TGTGCCACCAGCAGAGGACGGACAGGAGGAAACGAGCAGTACTTC
abundance: NA
v_gene: TRBV15
j_gene: TRBJ2-7
len: 15
d_gene: TRBD1

CDR3aa: CASNGQLNEQFF
CDR3nt: TGTGCCAGCAACGGACAGCTCAATGAGCAGTTCTTC
abundance: once
v_gene: TRBV2
j_gene: TRBJ2-1
len: 12
d_gene: NA

CDR3aa: CASSPGTGVHTDTQYF
CDR3nt: TGTGCCAGCTCACCAGGGACAGGGGTTCACACAGATACGCAGTATTTT
abundance: once
v_gene: TRBV18
j_gene: TRBJ2-3
len: 16
d_gene: TRBD1

CDR3aa: CASRIEDGRQETQYF
CDR3nt: TGTGCCAGCAGGATAGAGGACGGGCGGCAAGAGACCCAGTACTTC
abundance: once
v_gene: TRBV28
j_gene: TRBJ2-5
len: 15
d_gene: NA

CDR3aa: CAISEPGTGLTEAFF
CDR3nt: TGTGCCATCAGTGAGCCGGGGACAGGCTTGACTGAAGCTTTCTTT
abundance: NA
v_gene: TRBV10-3
j_gene: TRBJ1-1
len: 15
d_gene: TRBD1

CDR3aa: CASSYAITDRAEAFF
CDR3nt: TGTGCCAGCAGTTACGCTATCACAGATCGCGCTGAAGCTTTCTTT
abundance: once
v_gene: TRBV6-6
j_gene: TRBJ1-1
len: 15
d_gene: NA

CDR3aa: CASSLLKGGIANTGELFF
CDR3nt: TGTGCCAGCAGCTTGCTGAAGGGGGGAATCGCGAACACCGGGGAGCTGTTTTTT
abundance: NA
v_gene: TRBV5-4
j_gene: TRBJ2-2
len: 18
d_gene: NA

CDR3aa: CASSSLREQYF
CDR3nt: TGTGCCAGCAGTTCGTTACGCGAGCAGTACTTC
abundance: NA
v_gene: TRBV6-1
j_gene: TRBJ2-7
len: 11
d_gene: NA

CDR3aa: CASSPTGVDTGELFF
CDR3nt: TGTGCCAGCAGCCCGACAGGGGTCGACACCGGGGAGCTGTTTTTT
abundance: once
v_gene: TRBV27
j_gene: TRBJ2-2
len: 15
d_gene: TRBD1

CDR3aa: CASSQVGYTEAFF
CDR3nt: TGCGCCAGCAGCCAAGTGGGGTACACTGAAGCTTTCTTT
abundance: NA
v_gene: TRBV4-1
j_gene: TRBJ1-1
len: 13
d_gene: NA

CDR3aa: CASSFDSYGYTF
CDR3nt: TGTGCCAGCAGCTTTGACAGCTATGGCTACACCTTC
abundance: NA
v_gene: TRBV5-4
j_gene: TRBJ1-2
len: 12
d_gene: NA

CDR3aa: CASRFWGGNTEAFF
CDR3nt: TGTGCCAGTAGGTTTTGGGGCGGGAACACTGAAGCTTTCTTT
abundance: NA
v_gene: TRBV19
j_gene: TRBJ1-1
len: 14
d_gene: NA

CDR3aa: CASSEGLSYEQYF
CDR3nt: TGTGCCAGCAGTGAGGGACTTTCCTACGAGCAGTACTTC
abundance: NA
v_gene: TRBV6-5
j_gene: TRBJ2-7
len: 13
d_gene: NA

CDR3aa: CASSTYRGYNEQFF
CDR3nt: TGTGCCAGCAGTACGTACAGGGGCTACAATGAGCAGTTCTTC
abundance: NA
v_gene: TRBV6-1
j_gene: TRBJ2-1
len: 14
d_gene: TRBD1

CDR3aa: CASSYPGSGYEQYF
CDR3nt: TGTGCCAGCAGCTACCCCGGATCTGGCTACGAGCAGTACTTC
abundance: NA
v_gene: TRBV7-2
j_gene: TRBJ2-7
len: 14
d_gene: NA

CDR3aa: CASSLEQGGFRIEKLFF
CDR3nt: TGTGCCAGCAGCTTAGAACAGGGTGGATTTCGTATTGAAAAACTGTTTTTT
abundance: NA
v_gene: TRBV7-3
j_gene: TRBJ1-4
len: 17
d_gene: NA

CDR3aa: CASTPGGEAFF
CDR3nt: TGTGCCAGCACCCCTGGGGGGGAAGCTTTCTTT
abundance: NA
v_gene: TRBV7-9
j_gene: TRBJ1-1
len: 11
d_gene: NA

CDR3aa: CASGPSKPAGSYNEQFF
CDR3nt: TGTGCTAGTGGCCCGTCCAAGCCGGCGGGCTCCTACAATGAGCAGTTCTTC
abundance: NA
v_gene: TRBV12-5
j_gene: TRBJ2-1
len: 17
d_gene: NA

CDR3aa: CASTPDTNSYNEQFF
CDR3nt: TGTGCCAGCACCCCCGACACTAACTCCTACAATGAGCAGTTCTTC
abundance: NA
v_gene: TRBV6-1
j_gene: TRBJ2-1
len: 15
d_gene: NA

CDR3aa: CASSVEEGSDTQYF
CDR3nt: TGTGCCAGCAGCGTAGAGGAGGGATCAGATACGCAGTATTTT
abundance: once
v_gene: TRBV9
j_gene: TRBJ2-3
len: 14
d_gene: NA

CDR3aa: CASSPGSGELFF
CDR3nt: TGTGCCAGCAGCCCAGGGTCCGGGGAGCTGTTTTTT
abundance: NA
v_gene: TRBV7-9
j_gene: TRBJ2-2
len: 12
d_gene: NA

CDR3aa: CASSLWGDLEAQHF
CDR3nt: TGTGCCAGCAGTTTGTGGGGTGATTTGGAGGCCCAGCATTTT
abundance: NA
v_gene: TRBV27
j_gene: TRBJ1-5
len: 14
d_gene: NA

CDR3aa: CASSLSGTGDTQYF
CDR3nt: TGTGCCAGCAGTTTATCAGGGACGGGGGATACGCAGTATTTT
abundance: NA
v_gene: TRBV27
j_gene: TRBJ2-3
len: 14
d_gene: NA

CDR3aa: CASSFGTGQEQTQYF
CDR3nt: TGTGCCAGCAGCTTCGGGACCGGCCAAGAACAGACCCAGTACTTC
abundance: NA
v_gene: TRBV11-2
j_gene: TRBJ2-5
len: 15
d_gene: NA

CDR3aa: CASSFDSPANTGELFF
CDR3nt: TGTGCCAGCAGCTTTGACAGCCCAGCGAACACCGGGGAGCTGTTTTTT
abundance: NA
v_gene: TRBV11-2
j_gene: TRBJ2-2
len: 16
d_gene: NA

CDR3aa: CASSSAGTGYGQPQHF
CDR3nt: TGTGCCAGCAGTTCCGCCGGGACAGGGTACGGTCAGCCCCAGCATTTT
abundance: NA
v_gene: TRBV6-5
j_gene: TRBJ1-5
len: 16
d_gene: TRBD1

CDR3aa: CASSVQGWETQYF
CDR3nt: TGTGCCAGCAGTGTACAGGGGTGGGAGACCCAGTACTTC
abundance: NA
v_gene: TRBV25-1
j_gene: TRBJ2-5
len: 13
d_gene: TRBD1

CDR3aa: CAWSVFGGNNQPQHF
CDR3nt: TGTGCCTGGAGTGTCTTCGGGGGAAACAATCAGCCCCAGCATTTT
abundance: NA
v_gene: TRBV30
j_gene: TRBJ1-5
len: 15
d_gene: NA

CDR3aa: CASSPTGLDEKLFF
CDR3nt: TGTGCCAGCAGCCCCACAGGGTTGGATGAAAAACTGTTTTTT
abundance: NA
v_gene: TRBV7-9
j_gene: TRBJ1-4
len: 14
d_gene: NA

CDR3aa: CASSHNTEAFF
CDR3nt: TGTGCCAGCAGCCATAACACTGAAGCTTTCTTT
abundance: few
v_gene: TRBV4-2
j_gene: TRBJ1-1
len: 11
d_gene: NA

CDR3aa: CASSFEGGSDFQPQHF
CDR3nt: TGTGCCAGCAGCTTTGAAGGGGGAAGCGACTTCCAGCCCCAGCATTTT
abundance: NA
v_gene: TRBV5-6
j_gene: TRBJ1-5
len: 16
d_gene: NA

CDR3aa: CASSLGGDTQYF
CDR3nt: TGTGCCAGCAGCTTGGGAGGAGATACGCAGTATTTT
abundance: NA
v_gene: TRBV5-6
j_gene: TRBJ2-3
len: 12
d_gene: NA

CDR3aa: CASSYSSSGHNTEAFF
CDR3nt: TGTGCCAGCAGTTACTCGAGTTCAGGGCACAACACTGAAGCTTTCTTT
abundance: NA
v_gene: TRBV6-5
j_gene: TRBJ1-1
len: 16
d_gene: NA

CDR3aa: CAISESTTGTSGGTSTDTQYF
CDR3nt: TGTGCCATCAGTGAGTCAACCACCGGGACTAGCGGGGGGACTAGCACAGATACGCAGTATTTT
abundance: once
v_gene: TRBV10-3
j_gene: TRBJ2-3
len: 21
d_gene: TRBD2

CDR3aa: CASSLGDEQYF
CDR3nt: TGTGCCAGCAGCTTAGGAGACGAGCAGTACTTC
abundance: once
v_gene: TRBV11-2
j_gene: TRBJ2-7
len: 11
d_gene: NA

CDR3aa: CASGLGQGGMNEQFF
CDR3nt: TGTGCTAGTGGTTTGGGACAGGGAGGGATGAATGAGCAGTTCTTC
abundance: NA
v_gene: TRBV12-5
j_gene: TRBJ2-1
len: 15
d_gene: NA

CDR3aa: CASTKLGQGSYNEQFF
CDR3nt: TGTGCCAGTACCAAATTGGGACAGGGGTCCTACAATGAGCAGTTCTTC
abundance: NA
v_gene: TRBV19
j_gene: TRBJ2-1
len: 16
d_gene: TRBD1

CDR3aa: CSPTQGPEAFF
CDR3nt: TGCAGCCCAACCCAGGGCCCTGAAGCTTTCTTT
abundance: NA
v_gene: TRBV20-1
j_gene: TRBJ1-1
len: 11
d_gene: NA

CDR3aa: CASSLGQGRGYTF
CDR3nt: TGTGCCAGCAGCCTAGGACAGGGTCGCGGCTACACCTTC
abundance: NA
v_gene: TRBV28
j_gene: TRBJ1-2
len: 13
d_gene: TRBD1

CDR3aa: CASSPGQSSYEQYF
CDR3nt: TGTGCCAGCAGCCCGGGACAGAGCTCCTACGAGCAGTACTTC
abundance: NA
v_gene: TRBV7-6
j_gene: TRBJ2-7
len: 14
d_gene: TRBD1

CDR3aa: CASSLYDASEKLFF
CDR3nt: TGTGCCAGCAGCTTATATGATGCCAGCGAAAAACTGTTTTTT
abundance: NA
v_gene: TRBV7-9
j_gene: TRBJ1-4
len: 14
d_gene: NA

CDR3aa: CASSLYRLNYNEQFF
CDR3nt: TGTGCCAGCAGCTTATACAGGCTTAACTACAATGAGCAGTTCTTC
abundance: NA
v_gene: TRBV5-5
j_gene: TRBJ2-1
len: 15
d_gene: NA

CDR3aa: CASSLVPGSYEQYF
CDR3nt: TGTGCCAGCAGCTTGGTACCGGGGTCCTACGAGCAGTACTTC
abundance: NA
v_gene: TRBV5-4
j_gene: TRBJ2-7
len: 14
d_gene: NA

CDR3aa: CATAYVAGSYEQYF
CDR3nt: TGTGCCACTGCATATGTTGCGGGGTCCTACGAGCAGTACTTC
abundance: NA
v_gene: TRBV10-3
j_gene: TRBJ2-7
len: 14
d_gene: NA

CDR3aa: CASSLSGGRGGELFF
CDR3nt: TGTGCCAGCAGCCTTAGCGGGGGGCGAGGCGGGGAGCTGTTTTTT
abundance: once
v_gene: TRBV11-3
j_gene: TRBJ2-2
len: 15
d_gene: TRBD2